The 14 T cell receptor beta chains below all came from one sample that was sequenced in a study of T cell responses to AZD1222 COVID-19 vaccine. The repertoire was sequenced with immunoSEQ multiplex PCR; TCRdb's copy has only in-frame clones and lacks some. The table records 150,000 to 200,000 clones, approximately 90% of them present only once. This specimen was peripheral blood, taken on day 0 of AZD1222 vaccination. The source of these receptors is an adult in good health.

The genes are TRBV6-5 and TRBJ1-6; TRBD1 aligns across 7 bases. The trim removed 2 bases at V and 9 bases at J, leaving 7 bases unmatched. The CDR3 totals 15 residues. Germline lookup yields CDR1 MNHEY and CDR2 SVGAGI. The CDR3 sequence is CASSYKTGTLSPLHF. CDR3 DNA sequence: TGTGCCAGCAGTTACAAGACAGGGACCCTTTCACCCCTCCACTTT.

In its sample, this clone was seen once. This chain connects TRBV6-6 to TRBJ1-2; D unresolved. Trimming took off 0 bases at V and 12 bases at J, with 11 bases between the two ends. This CDR3 region has 12 residues. Germline loops: CDR1 MNHNY, CDR2 SVGAGI (reference sequence). CDR3 in DNA: TGTGCCAGCAGTTACTCGTCCTCGAGCAACACCTTC. It is translated as CASSYSSSSNTF.

The chain couples TRBV6-6 to TRBJ2-3; D is unresolved. Germline CDR1 and CDR2: MNHNY and SVGAGI (reference sequence). V was trimmed by 6 bases and J by 6 bases, leaving 13 bases between them. CDR3 length equals 13 residues. CDR3 loop: CASSRHRVDTQYF. Here the CDR3 DNA reads TGTGCCAGCAGCCGGCACCGGGTCGATACGCAGTATTTT.

This chain connects TRBV5-6 to TRBJ2-5; either TRBD1 or TRBD2 may supply D (6 bases each). The germline V and J ends were trimmed by 2 bases and 5 bases, with 16 bases remaining between them. The CDR3 loop spans 15 amino acids. Germline CDR1 is SGHDT and CDR2 is YYEEEE. The CDR3, as DNA: TGTGCCAGCAGCTTAGTGGGGGGCGCAGGGGAGACCCAGTACTTC. Translating it yields CASSLVGGAGETQYF.

The V call is TRBV4-1, the J call TRBJ1-1; D is ambiguous. The CDR3 is 17 residues long. Trimming took off 0 bases at V and 10 bases at J, with 24 bases between the two ends. From germline, CDR1 is MGHRA and CDR2 YSYEKL. The CDR3 sequence is CASSQEGNGRGIGRAFF. The CDR3 coding sequence is TGCGCCAGCAGCCAAGAGGGTAATGGACGAGGGATAGGACGAGCTTTCTTT.

The rearrangement uses TRBV6-5 and TRBJ1-2, with 9 bases matching TRBD1. Trimming removed 0 bases from V and 2 bases from J; junction bases left unmatched: 4. The CDR3 spans 16 residues. CDR1 is MNHEY, CDR2 SVGAGI, per germline. The CDR3 protein is CASSYSTGQGNYGYTF. In DNA form, the CDR3 reads TGTGCCAGCAGTTACTCTACGGGACAGGGAAACTATGGCTACACCTTC.

The chain uses TRBV18 and TRBJ1-2; D is unclear. The CDR3 has 13 residues. Trimming shortened V by 2 bases and J by 8 bases, and 12 bases separated the two germline ends. Germline loops: CDR1 KGHSH, CDR2 LQKENI. The CDR3 DNA follows: TGTGCCAGCTCACCAGGTGCGCCCCCCGGCTACACCTTC. Protein: CASSPGAPPGYTF.

The chain links TRBV4-1 to TRBJ1-5, with no clear D. V was clipped by 4 bases and J by 2 bases, with 12 bases between them. In germline, CDR1 is MGHRA, CDR2 YSYEKL. The CDR3 is made up of 15 amino acids. The CDR3: CASSRGFGGNQPQHF. The CDR3 bases are TGCGCCAGCAGCCGAGGGTTCGGGGGCAATCAGCCCCAGCATTTT.

This clone was seen more than once but under ten times. J is TRBJ2-2 and V is TRBV9, with D uncertain. V was clipped by 5 bases and J by 6 bases, with 5 bases between them. Germline V gene sequence: CDR1 SGDLS, CDR2 YYNGEE. CDR3 length: 11 residues. DNA of the CDR3: TGTGCCAGCAGGGGATCCGGGGAGCTGTTTTTT. It yields the protein CASRGSGELFF.

V gene TRBV7-2 combines with J gene TRBJ1-1; D not resolved. The V end was cut by 0 bases, the J end by 4 bases, with 12 bases between. The V gene's germline CDR1 is SGHTA and CDR2 FQGNSA. The CDR3 totals 15 residues. CDR3 bases: TGTGCCAGCAGCTTAGCGGCCCGCGAAGGCACTGAAGCTTTCTTT. Translation gives CASSLAAREGTEAFF.

V is TRBV7-2 and J is TRBJ2-7; D remains unclear. The V end lost 5 bases, the J end lost 4 bases, and 12 bases lay between the germline ends. CDR3 length: 13 amino acids. Germline V CDR1 and CDR2: SGHTA, FQGNSA. CDR3 bases: TGTGCCAGCAGCCCGACACTACCGTACGAGCAGTACTTC. This gives the protein CASSPTLPYEQYF. Complete variable domain (other parts from reference TRBV7-2 and TRBJ2-7): GAGVSQSPSNKVTEKGKDVELRCDPISGHTALYWYRQSLGQGLEFLIYFQGNSAPDKSGLPSDRFSAERTGGSVSTLTIQRTQQEDSAVYLCASSPTLPYEQYFGPGTRLTVT.

V gene TRBV6-1 combines with J gene TRBJ2-4; 8 nucleotides match TRBD2. V trimming: 1 base; J trimming: 9 bases; junction bases outside the gene matches: 8. CDR1 and CDR2 (germline): MNHNS, SASEGT. There are 15 residues in the CDR3. The CDR3 DNA reads as TGTGCCAGCAGTGAAGTAGCGGGAAGTGGGGGCATTCAGTACTTC. Translation: CASSEVAGSGGIQYF.

This rearrangement joins TRBV4-1 to TRBJ2-3; 12 bases are shared with TRBD2. Germline V gives CDR1 MGHRA, CDR2 YSYEKL. V lost 4 bases to trimming and J lost 3 bases; unmatched junction nucleotides: 5. This CDR3 region has 16 residues. Here the CDR3 DNA reads TGCGCCAGCAGCCTAGGACTAGCGGGACTTACAGATACGCAGTATTTT. This codes for CASSLGLAGLTDTQYF.

This chain links TRBV19 with TRBJ1-5; D gene uncertain. This CDR3 spans 16 amino acids. The germline V and J ends were trimmed by 4 bases and 0 bases, with 13 bases remaining between them. Germline assignment: CDR1 LNHDA and CDR2 SQIVND (reference sequence). CDR3 in amino acids: CASSTRPIGSNQPQHF. For the CDR3, the DNA is TGTGCCAGTAGTACCCGACCCATCGGTAGCAATCAGCCCCAGCATTTT.